The 5 T cell receptor beta chains below come from one sample, sequenced in a study of PD-L1 blockade in urothelial cancer. Profiled with immunoSEQ multiplex PCR; TCRdb holds only in-frame clones, not every one. The sample consists of roughly 25,000 clones, 84% of them appearing once. The input for sequencing was PBMCs, taken around atezolizumab (anti-PD-L1) treatment. The receptors come from a man between 65 and 80 years old with urothelial cancer.

The J gene is TRBJ1-3, the V gene TRBV5-4, with 9 positions matching TRBD1. V gave up 0 bases and J gave up 3 bases; unmatched junction bases: 1. The CDR3 is 15 amino acids. Germline V lookup: CDR1 SGHNT, CDR2 YYREEE (reference sequence). This CDR3 reads CASSLDRGLGNTIYF. The CDR3 DNA reads TGTGCCAGCAGCTTGGACAGGGGGCTTGGAAACACCATATATTTT.

The chain joins TRBV27 to TRBJ2-1; 7 bases fit TRBD1. V lost 4 bases, J lost 3 bases, and 6 bases stayed unmatched. The CDR3 runs 15 residues. CDR1 and CDR2 (germline): MNHEY, SMNVEV (reference sequence). CDR3 DNA sequence: TGTGCCAGCAGTTACGACAGGGCTCTCTACAATGAGCAGTTCTTC. Translation gives CASSYDRALYNEQFF.

This chain links TRBV6-6 with TRBJ2-5, with 7 bases matching TRBD2. Trimming removed 7 bases from V and 5 bases from J; junction bases left unmatched: 10. The CDR3 has 14 residues. CDR1 is MNHNY, CDR2 SVGAGI, per germline (reference sequence). As DNA, the CDR3 is TGTGCCAGCACCTCCGGGACTACCCGTGAGACCCAGTACTTC. Translating gives CASTSGTTRETQYF.

The genes are TRBV5-1 and TRBJ2-2; perhaps TRBD2 as D (6 bases). This CDR3 contains 13 residues. Germline assignment: CDR1 SGHRS and CDR2 YFSETQ. With 4 bases removed from V and 4 bases from J, the gap between germline ends came to 8 bases. CDR3 protein: CASSQTSTGELFF. In DNA, the CDR3 is TGCGCCAGCAGCCAGACTAGCACCGGGGAGCTGTTTTTT.

The chain combines TRBV19 with TRBJ2-3, with 10 bases lining up with TRBD2. Germline V gene data show CDR1 as LNHDA and CDR2 as SQIVND (reference sequence). The CDR3 is 16 residues long. The V segment lost 4 bases and the J segment 6 bases; nucleotides outside the gene matches: 10. CDR3 in amino acids: CASSKGALAGADTQYF. CDR3 DNA sequence: TGTGCCAGTAGTAAAGGGGCGCTAGCGGGAGCGGATACGCAGTATTTT.